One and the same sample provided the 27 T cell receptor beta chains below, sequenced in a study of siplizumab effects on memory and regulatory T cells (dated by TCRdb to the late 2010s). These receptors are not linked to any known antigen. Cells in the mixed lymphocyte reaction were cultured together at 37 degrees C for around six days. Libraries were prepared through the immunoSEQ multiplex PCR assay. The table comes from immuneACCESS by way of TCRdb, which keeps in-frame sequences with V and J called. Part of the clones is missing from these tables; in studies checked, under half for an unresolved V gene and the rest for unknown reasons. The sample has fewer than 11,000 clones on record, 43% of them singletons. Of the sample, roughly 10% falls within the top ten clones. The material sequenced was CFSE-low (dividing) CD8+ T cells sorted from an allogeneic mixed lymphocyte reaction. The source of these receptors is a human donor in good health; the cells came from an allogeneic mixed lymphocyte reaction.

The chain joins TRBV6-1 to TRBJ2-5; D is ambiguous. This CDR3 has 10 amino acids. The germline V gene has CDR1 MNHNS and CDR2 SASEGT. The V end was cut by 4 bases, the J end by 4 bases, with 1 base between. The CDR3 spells CASSGETQYF. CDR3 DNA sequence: TGTGCCAGCAGTGGAGAGACCCAGTACTTC.

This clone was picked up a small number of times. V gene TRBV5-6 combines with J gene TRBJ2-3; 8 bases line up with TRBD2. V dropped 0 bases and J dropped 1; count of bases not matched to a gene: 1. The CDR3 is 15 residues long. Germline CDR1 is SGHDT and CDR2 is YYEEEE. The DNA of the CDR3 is TGTGCCAGCAGCTTGGCGGGGGGGGGCACAGATACGCAGTATTTT. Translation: CASSLAGGGTDTQYF.

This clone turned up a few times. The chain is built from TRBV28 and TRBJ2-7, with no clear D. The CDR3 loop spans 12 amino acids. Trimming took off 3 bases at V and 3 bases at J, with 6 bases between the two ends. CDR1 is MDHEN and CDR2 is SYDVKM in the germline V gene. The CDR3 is CASSFGVYEQYF. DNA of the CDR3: TGTGCCAGCAGTTTTGGGGTCTACGAGCAGTACTTC.

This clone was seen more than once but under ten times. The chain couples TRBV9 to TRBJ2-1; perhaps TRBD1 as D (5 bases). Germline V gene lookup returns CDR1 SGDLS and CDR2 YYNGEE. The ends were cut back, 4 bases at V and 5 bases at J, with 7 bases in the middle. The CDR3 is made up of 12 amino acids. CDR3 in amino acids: CASSQTDNEQFF. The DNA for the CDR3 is TGTGCCAGCAGCCAGACAGACAATGAGCAGTTCTTC. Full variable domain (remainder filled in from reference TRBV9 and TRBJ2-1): DSGVTQTPKHLITATGQRVTLRCSPRSGDLSVYWYQQSLDQGLQFLIQYYNGEERAKGNILERFSAQQFPDLHSELNLSSLELGDSALYFCASSQTDNEQFFGPGTRLTVL.

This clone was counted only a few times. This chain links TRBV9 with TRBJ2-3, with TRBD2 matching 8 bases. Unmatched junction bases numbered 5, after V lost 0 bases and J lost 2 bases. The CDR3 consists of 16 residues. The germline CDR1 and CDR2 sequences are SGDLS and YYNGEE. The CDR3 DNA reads TGTGCCAGCAGCGTAGGAGTCGGGGGGGCCACAGATACGCAGTATTTT. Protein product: CASSVGVGGATDTQYF.

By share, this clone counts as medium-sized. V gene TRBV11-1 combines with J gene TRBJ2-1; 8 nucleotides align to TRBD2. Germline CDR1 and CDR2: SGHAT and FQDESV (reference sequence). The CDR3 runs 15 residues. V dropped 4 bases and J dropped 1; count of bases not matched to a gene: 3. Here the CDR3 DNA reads TGTGCCAGCAGCTCTAGCGGGTCGTCCTACAATGAGCAGTTCTTC. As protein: CASSSSGSSYNEQFF.

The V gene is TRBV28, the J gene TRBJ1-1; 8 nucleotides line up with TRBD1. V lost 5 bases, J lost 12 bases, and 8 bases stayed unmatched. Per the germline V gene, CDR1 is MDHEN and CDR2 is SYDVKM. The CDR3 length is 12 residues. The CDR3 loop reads CASSPRTGRSFF. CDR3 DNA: TGTGCCAGCAGTCCTAGGACAGGGAGGTCTTTCTTT.

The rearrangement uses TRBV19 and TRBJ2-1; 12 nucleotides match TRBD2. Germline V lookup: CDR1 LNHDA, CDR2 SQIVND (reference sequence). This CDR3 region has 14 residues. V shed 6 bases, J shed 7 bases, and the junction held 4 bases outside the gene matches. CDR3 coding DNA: TGTGCCAGTAGCCTAGCGGGGGGGCCGAATGAGCAGTTCTTC. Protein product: CASSLAGGPNEQFF.

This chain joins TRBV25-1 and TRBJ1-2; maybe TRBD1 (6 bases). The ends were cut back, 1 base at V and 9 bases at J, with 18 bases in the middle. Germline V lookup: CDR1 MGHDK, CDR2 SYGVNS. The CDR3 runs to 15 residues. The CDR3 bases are TGTGCCAGCAGTGAATCCCGAGGGGGGGCGAGAAGCTACACCTTC. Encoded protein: CASSESRGGARSYTF.

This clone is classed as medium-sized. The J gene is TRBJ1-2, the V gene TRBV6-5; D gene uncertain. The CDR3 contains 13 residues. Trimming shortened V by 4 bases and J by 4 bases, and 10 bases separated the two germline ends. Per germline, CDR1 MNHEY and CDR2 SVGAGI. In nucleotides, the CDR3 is TGTGCCAGCAGTTTCGGCCCTACCTATGGCTACACCTTC. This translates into CASSFGPTYGYTF.

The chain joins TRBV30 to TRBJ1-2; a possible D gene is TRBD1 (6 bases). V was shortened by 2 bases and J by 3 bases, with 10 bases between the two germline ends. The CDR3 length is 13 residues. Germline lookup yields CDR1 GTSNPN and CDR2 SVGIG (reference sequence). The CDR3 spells CAWSPGAYYGYTF. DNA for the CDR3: TGTGCCTGGAGTCCGGGGGCATACTATGGCTACACCTTC.

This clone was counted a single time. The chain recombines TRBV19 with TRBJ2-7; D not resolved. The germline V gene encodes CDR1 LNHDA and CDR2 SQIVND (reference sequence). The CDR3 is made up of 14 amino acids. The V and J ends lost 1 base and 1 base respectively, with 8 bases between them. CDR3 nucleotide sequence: TGTGCCAGTAGTATAGGGGTGAGGTCCTACGAGCAGTACTTC. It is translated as CASSIGVRSYEQYF.

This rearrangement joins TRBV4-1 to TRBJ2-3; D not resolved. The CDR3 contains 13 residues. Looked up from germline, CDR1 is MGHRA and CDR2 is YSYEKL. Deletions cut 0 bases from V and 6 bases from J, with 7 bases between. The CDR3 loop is CASSQDPQDTQYF. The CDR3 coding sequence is TGCGCCAGCAGCCAAGATCCCCAGGATACGCAGTATTTT.

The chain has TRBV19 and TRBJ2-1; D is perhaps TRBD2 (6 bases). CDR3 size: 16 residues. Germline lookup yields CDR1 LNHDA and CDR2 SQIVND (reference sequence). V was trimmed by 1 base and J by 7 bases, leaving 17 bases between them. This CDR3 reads CASSIGITGGGNEQFF. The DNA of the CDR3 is TGTGCCAGTAGTATAGGGATCACCGGTGGGGGGAATGAGCAGTTCTTC.

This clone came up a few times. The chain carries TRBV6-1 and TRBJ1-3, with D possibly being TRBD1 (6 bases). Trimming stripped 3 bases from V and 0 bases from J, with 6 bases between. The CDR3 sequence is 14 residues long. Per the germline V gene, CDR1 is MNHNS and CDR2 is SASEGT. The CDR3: CASSEDSSGNTIYF. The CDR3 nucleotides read TGTGCCAGCAGTGAGGACAGCTCTGGAAACACCATATATTTT.

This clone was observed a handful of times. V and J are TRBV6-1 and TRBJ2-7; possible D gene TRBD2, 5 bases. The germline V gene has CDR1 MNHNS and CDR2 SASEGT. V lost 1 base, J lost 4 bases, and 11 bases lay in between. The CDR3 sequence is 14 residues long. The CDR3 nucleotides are TGTGCCAGCAGTGAAGTTCCAGAGGGATACGAGCAGTACTTC. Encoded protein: CASSEVPEGYEQYF.

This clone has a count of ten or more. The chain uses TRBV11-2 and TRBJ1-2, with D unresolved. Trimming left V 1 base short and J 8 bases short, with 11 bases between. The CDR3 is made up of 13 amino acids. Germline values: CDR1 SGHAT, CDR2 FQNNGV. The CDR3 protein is CASSLAFAQGYTF. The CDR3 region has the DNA TGTGCCAGCAGCTTAGCTTTTGCACAGGGCTACACCTTC.

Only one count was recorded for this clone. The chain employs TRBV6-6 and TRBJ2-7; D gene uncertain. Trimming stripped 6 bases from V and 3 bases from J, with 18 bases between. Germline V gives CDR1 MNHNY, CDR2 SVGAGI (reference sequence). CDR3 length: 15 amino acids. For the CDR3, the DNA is TGTGCCAGCAGCCCTGGGTCCCAATTTGGCTACGAGCAGTACTTC. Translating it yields CASSPGSQFGYEQYF.

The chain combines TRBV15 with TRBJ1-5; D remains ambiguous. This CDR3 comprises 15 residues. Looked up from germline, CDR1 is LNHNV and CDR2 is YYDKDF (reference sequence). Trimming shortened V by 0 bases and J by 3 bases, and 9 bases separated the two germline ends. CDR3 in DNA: TGTGCCACCAGCAGAGATCTGGGCCTCAATCAGCCCCAGCATTTT. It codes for CATSRDLGLNQPQHF.

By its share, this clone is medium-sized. The CDR3 spells CASSVSGGTEAFF. The CDR3 DNA reads TGTGCCAGCAGCGTTTCTGGGGGGACTGAAGCTTTCTTT. This sequence joins TRBV9 and TRBJ1-1; tentatively, D is TRBD1 (5 bases). CDR3 length equals 13 residues. V was pared by 2 bases and J by 5 bases, with 10 bases between. From germline, CDR1 is SGDLS and CDR2 YYNGEE.

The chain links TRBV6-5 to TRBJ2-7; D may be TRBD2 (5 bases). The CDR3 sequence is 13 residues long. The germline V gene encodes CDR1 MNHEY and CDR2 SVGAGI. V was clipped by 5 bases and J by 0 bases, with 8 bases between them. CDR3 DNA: TGTGCCAGCAGTGAAGGAGGCTCCTACGAGCAGTACTTC. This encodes CASSEGGSYEQYF.

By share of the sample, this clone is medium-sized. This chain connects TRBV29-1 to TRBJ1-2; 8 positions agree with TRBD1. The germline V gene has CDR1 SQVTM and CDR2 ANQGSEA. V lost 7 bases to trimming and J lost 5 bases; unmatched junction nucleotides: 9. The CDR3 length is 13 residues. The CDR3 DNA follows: TGCAGCGCGGATCAGGGGGCGCGGTATGGCTACACCTTC. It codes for CSADQGARYGYTF.

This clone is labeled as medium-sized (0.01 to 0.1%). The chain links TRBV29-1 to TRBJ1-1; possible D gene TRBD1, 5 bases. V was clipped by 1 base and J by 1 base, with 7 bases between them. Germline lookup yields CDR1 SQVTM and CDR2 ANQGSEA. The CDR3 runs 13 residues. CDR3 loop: CSVEGGTNTEAFF. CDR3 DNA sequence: TGCAGCGTTGAAGGAGGGACGAACACTGAAGCTTTCTTT.

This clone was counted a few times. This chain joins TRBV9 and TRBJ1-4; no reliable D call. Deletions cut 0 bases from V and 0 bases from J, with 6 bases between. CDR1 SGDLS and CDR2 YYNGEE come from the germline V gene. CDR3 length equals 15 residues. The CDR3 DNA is TGTGCCAGCAGCGTAGGAACAGCAACTAATGAAAAACTGTTTTTT. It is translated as CASSVGTATNEKLFF.

The CDR3 sequence: CASSYSAFGDGYTF. Written as DNA, the CDR3 is TGTGCCAGCAGTTACTCGGCATTCGGGGATGGCTACACCTTC. This chain links TRBV6-9 with TRBJ1-2; the D is unclear. The germline CDR1 and CDR2 sequences are MNHGY and SVAAGI. The CDR3 extends over 14 amino acids. The V and J ends lost 3 bases and 6 bases respectively, with 14 bases between them.

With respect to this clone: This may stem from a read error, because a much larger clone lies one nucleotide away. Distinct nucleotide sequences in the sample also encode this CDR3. As DNA, the CDR3 is TGCGCCAGCAGGCGGCCTGGGAATTCACCTCTCCACTTT. Its translation is CASRRPGNSPLHF. J is TRBJ1-6 and V is TRBV4-1; no firm D call. The CDR3 loop spans 13 amino acids. In germline, CDR1 is MGHRA, CDR2 YSYEKL.

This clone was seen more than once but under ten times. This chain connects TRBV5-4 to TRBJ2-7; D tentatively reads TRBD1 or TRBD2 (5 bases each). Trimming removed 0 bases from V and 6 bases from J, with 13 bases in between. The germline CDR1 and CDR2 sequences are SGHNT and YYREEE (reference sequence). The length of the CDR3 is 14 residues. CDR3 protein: CASSLAGTGTEQYF. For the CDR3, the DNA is TGTGCCAGCAGCTTGGCCGGAACGGGGACCGAGCAGTACTTC.